This T cell receptor beta chain comes out of a study of blood T cell repertoires in COVID-19. Across the study: Samples came from the United States, Italy and Spain, spanning acute and convalescent COVID-19. T cells, B-cell-depleted T cells, or PBMCs provided the cDNA or gDNA that served as material.

Per the original methods: Reference gene primer amplification in the assay estimated nucleated cell counts. Only in-frame clones appear in the TCRdb table, and some are missing; sequencing was by immunoSEQ multiplex PCR. V, J and clone size derive from that table, while D and trimming were established from the DNA sequence. The sample holds just under 65,000 clones, approximately 86% seen once. This CDR3 has 13 amino acids. V shed 3 bases and J shed 1 base, with 9 bases lying between them. In germline, CDR1 is DFQATT, CDR2 SNEGSKA (reference sequence). This chain connects TRBV20-1 to TRBJ1-1, with no clear D. What was sequenced was peripheral blood. This clonotype originated in a man aged 35 to 55 with acute or convalescent COVID-19. Here the CDR3 DNA reads TGCAGTGCTAGTGTGGGCAGGAACACTGAAGCTTTCTTT. Protein sequence: CSASVGRNTEAFF.